The 14 T cell receptor beta chains given below trace back to one sample, sequenced in a study of OX40 agonist ivuxolimab in advanced cancers. Libraries were prepared by immunoSEQ multiplex PCR; TCRdb keeps only in-frame clonotypes and omits some of them. Of fewer than 200,000 clones in the sample, 90% to 95% were seen once. Specimen: CD4+ or CD8+ T cells sorted from blood, collected in a trial of the OX40 agonist ivuxolimab. The origin of the receptors is an adult with an advanced solid tumor such as melanoma, head and neck, liver or kidney cancer.

This clone appeared once. This rearrangement joins TRBV7-2 to TRBJ2-6, with D perhaps given as TRBD1 or TRBD2 (6 bases each). V lost 3 bases, J lost 2 bases, and 8 bases lay in between. This CDR3 contains 15 residues. Per germline, CDR1 SGHTA and CDR2 FQGNSA. This CDR3 is CASSLGGTGANVLTF. The CDR3, as DNA: TGTGCCAGCAGCTTGGGGGGCACTGGGGCCAACGTCCTGACTTTC.

V and J are TRBV29-1 and TRBJ1-1; perhaps TRBD1 as D (6 bases). V lost 7 bases and J 2 bases, leaving 17 bases between the germline ends. Germline V gene data show CDR1 as SQVTM and CDR2 as ANQGSEA. The CDR3 has 14 residues. CDR3 sequence reads: CSGHLGHLNTEAFF. DNA for the CDR3: TGCAGCGGCCACTTGGGACACCTTAACACTGAAGCTTTCTTT.

The gene calls are TRBV19 and TRBJ2-2; D call uncertain. Germline lookup yields CDR1 LNHDA and CDR2 SQIVND (reference sequence). Trimming removed 5 bases from V and 4 bases from J, with 11 bases in between. This CDR3 is built from 14 residues. The CDR3 protein is CASSPTDFTGELFF. CDR3 bases: TGTGCCAGTAGTCCTACAGATTTCACCGGGGAGCTGTTTTTT.

The rearrangement links TRBV1 to TRBJ2-2; the table gives TRBD2 as D, unverified against the DNA. TRBV1 counts as a pseudogene. The CDR3 extends over 14 amino acids. The CDR3 DNA sequence: TGCACCAGTCGGGACTCCAAGAACACCGGGGAGCTGTTTTTT. Amino acid sequence: CTSRDSKNTGELFF.

The genes are TRBV27 and TRBJ1-6; 9 bases agree with TRBD1. V was pared by 5 bases and J by 5 bases, with 7 bases of the junction left unmatched. CDR1 is MNHEY, CDR2 SMNVEV, per germline (reference sequence). The CDR3 sequence is 16 residues long. This chain's CDR3 is CASSATGGWDNSPLHF. The CDR3, as DNA: TGTGCCAGCAGTGCTACAGGGGGCTGGGATAATTCACCCCTCCACTTT.

The chain uses TRBV19 and TRBJ1-1; a possible D gene is TRBD1 (5 bases). Looked up from germline, CDR1 is LNHDA and CDR2 is SQIVND (reference sequence). V lost 10 bases, J lost 7 bases, and 19 bases lay in between. The CDR3 length is 13 residues. CDR3 protein: CATTRGRSVEAFF. CDR3 sequence (DNA): TGTGCCACTACCCGGGGCAGGTCAGTTGAAGCTTTCTTT.

V gene TRBV27 combines with J gene TRBJ2-7; 8 bases align to TRBD1. The junction had 5 bases not matched to a gene; V was cut back by 5 bases and J by 8 bases. The CDR3 has 12 amino acids. Per germline, CDR1 MNHEY and CDR2 SMNVEV (reference sequence). Here the CDR3 DNA reads TGTGCCAGCAGTATCGGACAGGGCAAGCAGTACTTC. It specifies CASSIGQGKQYF.

This sequence joins TRBV5-8 and TRBJ1-5; D unresolved. The CDR3 loop spans 15 amino acids. The V end was cut by 2 bases, the J end by 0 bases, with 9 bases between. CDR1 SGHTS and CDR2 YDEGEE come from the germline V gene. The CDR3 coding sequence is TGTGCCAGCAGCTTCCGGGCCTTTAGCAATCAGCCCCAGCATTTT. This translates into CASSFRAFSNQPQHF.

This sequence joins TRBV6-1 and TRBJ2-7; 8 bases align to TRBD2. CDR1 and CDR2 from the germline V gene are MNHNS and SASEGT. The CDR3 is made up of 11 amino acids. Trimming removed 5 bases from V and 10 bases from J; junction bases left unmatched: 4. The CDR3 sequence is CASSLGLVQYF. The CDR3, as DNA: TGTGCCAGCAGTCTGGGACTAGTACAGTACTTC.

The rearrangement links TRBV4-1 to TRBJ2-7; a weak D match, TRBD2 (5 bases). CDR3 size: 14 residues. V was cut by 3 bases and J by 2 bases, with 11 bases left in between. Per germline, CDR1 MGHRA and CDR2 YSYEKL. CDR3 DNA: TGCGCCAGCAGCCAGGCCCCCGGGGCCTACGAGCAGTACTTC. This encodes CASSQAPGAYEQYF.

The CDR3 DNA follows: TGTGCCAGCAGCTTAGATGGGGCAGAGAATCAGCCCCAGCATTTT. This translates into CASSLDGAENQPQHF. The V call is TRBV7-2, the J call TRBJ1-5; D possibly corresponds to TRBD1 (5 bases). The CDR3 has 15 residues. Between the trimmed V and J ends, which lost 1 base and 4 bases, there was a span of 11 bases. The germline gives CDR1 SGHTA, CDR2 FQGNSA.

This chain connects TRBV29-1 to TRBJ2-5; D remains unclear. Germline V gene sequence: CDR1 SQVTM, CDR2 ANQGSEA. Trimming shortened V by 4 bases and J by 5 bases, and 5 bases separated the two germline ends. The length of the CDR3 is 10 residues. CDR3 in DNA: TGCAGCGTTGCCGTGGAGACCCAGTACTTC. Encoded protein: CSVAVETQYF.

The chain recombines TRBV11-2 with TRBJ1-4; 8 bases are shared with TRBD1. The CDR3 is 13 amino acids. The germline gives CDR1 SGHAT, CDR2 FQNNGV. Trimming took 7 bases from V and 8 from J; bases not matched to a gene: 6. CDR3 nucleotide sequence: TGTGCCAGCAAGCGGACAGGGCGGGAAAAACTGTTTTTT. It translates to CASKRTGREKLFF.

The V call is TRBV6-6, the J call TRBJ1-5, with D tentatively TRBD1 (6 bases). From germline, CDR1 is MNHNY and CDR2 SVGAGI (reference sequence). The CDR3 runs to 14 residues. V was shortened by 0 bases and J by 4 bases, with 7 bases between the two germline ends. CDR3 protein: CASSYSDRNQPQHF. Written as DNA, the CDR3 is TGTGCCAGCAGTTACTCGGACAGAAATCAGCCCCAGCATTTT.